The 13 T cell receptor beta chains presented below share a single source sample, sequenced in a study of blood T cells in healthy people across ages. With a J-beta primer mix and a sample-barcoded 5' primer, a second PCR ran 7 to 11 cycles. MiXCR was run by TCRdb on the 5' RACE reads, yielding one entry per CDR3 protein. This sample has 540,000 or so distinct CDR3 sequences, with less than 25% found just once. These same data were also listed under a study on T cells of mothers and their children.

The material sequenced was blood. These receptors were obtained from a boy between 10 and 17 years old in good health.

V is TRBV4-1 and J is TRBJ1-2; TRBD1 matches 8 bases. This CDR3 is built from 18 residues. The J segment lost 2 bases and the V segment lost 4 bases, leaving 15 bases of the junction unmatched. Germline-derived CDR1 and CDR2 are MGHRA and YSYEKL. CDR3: CASSPFRQGAPGNYGYTF. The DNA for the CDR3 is TGCGCCAGCAGCCCCTTCCGGCAGGGGGCCCCGGGCAACTATGGCTACACCTTC.

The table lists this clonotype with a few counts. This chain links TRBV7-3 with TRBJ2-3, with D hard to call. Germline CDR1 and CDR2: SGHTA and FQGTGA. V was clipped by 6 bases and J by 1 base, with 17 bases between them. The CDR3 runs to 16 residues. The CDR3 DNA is TGTGCCAGCAGTTATGACGGTGGGCCTGGCACAGATACGCAGTATTTT. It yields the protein CASSYDGGPGTDTQYF.

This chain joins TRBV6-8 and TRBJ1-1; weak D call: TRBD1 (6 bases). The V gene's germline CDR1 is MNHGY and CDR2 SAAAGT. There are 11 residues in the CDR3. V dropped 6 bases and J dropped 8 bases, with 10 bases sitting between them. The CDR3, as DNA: TGTGCCAGCAGCGGGACATCCGAAGCTTTCTTT. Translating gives CASSGTSEAFF.

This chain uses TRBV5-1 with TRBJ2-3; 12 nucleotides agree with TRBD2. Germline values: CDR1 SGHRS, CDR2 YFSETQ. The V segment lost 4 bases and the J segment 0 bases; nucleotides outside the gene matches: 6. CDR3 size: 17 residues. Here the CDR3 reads CASSALGTSGSTDTQYF. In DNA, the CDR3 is TGCGCCAGCAGCGCCTTGGGGACTAGCGGGAGCACAGATACGCAGTATTTT.

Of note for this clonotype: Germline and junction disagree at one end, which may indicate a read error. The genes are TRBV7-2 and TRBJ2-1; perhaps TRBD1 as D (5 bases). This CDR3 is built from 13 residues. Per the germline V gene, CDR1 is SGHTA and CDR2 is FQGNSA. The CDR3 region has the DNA TGTGCCATCAGCTTAAATCAGGGAAATGAGCAGTTCTTC. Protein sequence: CAISLNQGNEQFF. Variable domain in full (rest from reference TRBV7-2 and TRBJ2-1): GAGVSQSPSNKVTEKGKDVELRCDPISGHTALYWYRQSLGQGLEFLIYFQGNSAPDKSGLPSDRFSAERTGGSVSTLTIQRTQQEDSAVYLCAISLNQGNEQFFGPGTRLTVL.

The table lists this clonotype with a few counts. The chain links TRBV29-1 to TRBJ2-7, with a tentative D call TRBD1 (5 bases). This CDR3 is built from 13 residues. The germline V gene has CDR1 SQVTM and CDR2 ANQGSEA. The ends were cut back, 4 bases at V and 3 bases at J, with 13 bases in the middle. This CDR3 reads CSVVGWQGYEQYF. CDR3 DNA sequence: TGCAGCGTTGTAGGGTGGCAGGGCTACGAGCAGTACTTC.

The CDR3 region has the DNA TGTGCCAGCAGCGCACTAGCGGGAACCTCCTACAATGAGCAGTTCTTC. Its protein product is CASSALAGTSYNEQFF. The chain employs TRBV7-3 and TRBJ2-1, with 10 bases that match TRBD2. This CDR3 spans 16 amino acids. The J segment lost 0 bases and the V segment lost 5 bases, leaving 4 bases of the junction unmatched. The germline gives CDR1 SGHTA, CDR2 FQGTGA.

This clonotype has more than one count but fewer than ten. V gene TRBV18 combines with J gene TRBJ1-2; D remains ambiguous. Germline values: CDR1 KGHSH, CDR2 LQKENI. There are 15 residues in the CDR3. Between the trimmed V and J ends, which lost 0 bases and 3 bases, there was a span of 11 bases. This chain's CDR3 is CASSPPLGQYYGYTF. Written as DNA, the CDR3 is TGTGCCAGCTCACCACCTCTTGGTCAGTACTATGGCTACACCTTC.

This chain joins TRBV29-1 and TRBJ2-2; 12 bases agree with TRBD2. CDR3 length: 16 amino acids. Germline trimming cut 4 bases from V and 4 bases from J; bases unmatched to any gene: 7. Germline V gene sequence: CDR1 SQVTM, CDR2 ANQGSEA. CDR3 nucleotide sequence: TGCAGCGTTGGCCTAGCGGGAGGGCCCTCCACCGGGGAGCTGTTTTTT. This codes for CSVGLAGGPSTGELFF.

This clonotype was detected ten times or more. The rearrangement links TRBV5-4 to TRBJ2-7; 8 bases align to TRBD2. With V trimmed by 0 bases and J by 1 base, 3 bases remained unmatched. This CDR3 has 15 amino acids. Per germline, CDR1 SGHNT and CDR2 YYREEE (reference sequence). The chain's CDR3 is CASSLAGTRSYEQYF. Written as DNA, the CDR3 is TGTGCCAGCAGCTTGGCCGGGACTAGGTCCTACGAGCAGTACTTC.

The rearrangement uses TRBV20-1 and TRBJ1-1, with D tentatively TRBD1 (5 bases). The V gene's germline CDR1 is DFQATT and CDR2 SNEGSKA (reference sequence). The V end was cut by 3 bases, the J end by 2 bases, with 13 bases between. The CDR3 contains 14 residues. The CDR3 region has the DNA TGCAGTGCTAGTAGGGCAGGGCTCAACACTGAAGCTTTCTTT. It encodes CSASRAGLNTEAFF.

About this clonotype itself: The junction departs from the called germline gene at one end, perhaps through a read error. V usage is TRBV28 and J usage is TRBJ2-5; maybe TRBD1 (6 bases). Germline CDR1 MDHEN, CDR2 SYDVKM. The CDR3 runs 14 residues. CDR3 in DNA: TGTGCCAGCCACCTCAGGGGTGGGAAGGAGACCCGGTACTTC. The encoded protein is CASHLRGGKETRYF.

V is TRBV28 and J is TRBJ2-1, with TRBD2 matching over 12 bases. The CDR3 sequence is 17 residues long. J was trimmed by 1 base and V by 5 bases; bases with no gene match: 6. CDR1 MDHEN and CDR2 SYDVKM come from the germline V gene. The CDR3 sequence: CASSTRTSGASYNEQFF. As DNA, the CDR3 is TGTGCCAGCAGTACAAGGACTAGCGGGGCGTCCTACAATGAGCAGTTCTTC.